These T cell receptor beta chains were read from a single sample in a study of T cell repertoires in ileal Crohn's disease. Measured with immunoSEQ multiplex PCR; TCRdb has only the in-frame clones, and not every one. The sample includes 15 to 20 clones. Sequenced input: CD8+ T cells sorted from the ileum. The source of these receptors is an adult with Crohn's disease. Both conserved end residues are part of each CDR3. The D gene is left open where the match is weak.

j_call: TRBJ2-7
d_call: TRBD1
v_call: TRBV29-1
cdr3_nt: TGCAGCGTTGAATTGCAGGGGGCAGCGGACGAGCAGTACTTC
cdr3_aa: CSVELQGAADEQYF

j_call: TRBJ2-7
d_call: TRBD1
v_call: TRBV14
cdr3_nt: TGTGCCAGCAGCCTACAACAGGGGGCGCCGAGGGAGCAGTACTTC
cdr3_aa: CASSLQQGAPREQYF

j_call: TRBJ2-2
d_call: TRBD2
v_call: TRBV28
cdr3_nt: TGTGCCAGCAAGGGCGGGAGAGTGGACACCGGGGAGCTGTTTTTT
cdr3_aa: CASKGGRVDTGELFF

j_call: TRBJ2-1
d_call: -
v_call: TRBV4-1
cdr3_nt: TGCGCCAGCAGCCAAGAAGAGCGGAGACTGTACAATGAGCAGTTCTTC
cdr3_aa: CASSQEERRLYNEQFF

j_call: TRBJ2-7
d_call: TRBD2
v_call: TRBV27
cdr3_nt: TGTGCCACCTACTCGCTTTCGGGGGGGGGCGATCCGGGAGAGCAGTACTTC
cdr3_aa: CATYSLSGGGDPGEQYF